These 26 T cell receptor beta chains share one sample of origin, sequenced in a study of molecular identifiers for immune sequencing clone quantification (dated 2018 in TCRdb). The receptor library was made with PCR. The reads were generated on an Illumina HiSeq 4000. TCRdb passed the public sequencing reads through fastp at Q25 and MiXCR, retaining productive beta sequences. Rows are combined by CDR3 protein, so each entry shows the most common genes and DNA. The sample table shows around 54,000 distinct CDR3 sequences, and 25% are seen once. About 1.9% of the sample rests with the top ten. The material sequenced was naive CD8+ T cells from blood, with Jurkat cell RNA spiked in. In the paper's terms, the cell subset or site label means: FACS-sorted CD8+CD4-CCR7+CD45RA+ naive T cells. These receptors came from a human donor in good health. Some libraries in this study had Jurkat cell RNA spiked in.

This clonotype has at least ten counts. The chain uses TRBV6-5 and TRBJ1-2; D unresolved. The CDR3 totals 16 residues. CDR1 and CDR2 (germline): MNHEY, SVGAGI. Trimming left V 4 bases short and J 3 bases short, with 18 bases between. CDR3 sequence: CASSFYIGDTDYGYTF. In DNA form, the CDR3 reads TGTGCCAGCAGTTTTTATATTGGGGATACGGACTATGGCTACACCTTC.

This clonotype was counted many times. The V call is TRBV27, the J call TRBJ2-2; D unclear. Germline-derived CDR1 and CDR2 are MNHEY and SMNVEV (reference sequence). V lost 2 bases and J 4 bases, leaving 2 bases between the germline ends. The CDR3 is made up of 12 amino acids. CDR3 in amino acids: CASSLGTGELFF. The CDR3 coding sequence is TGTGCCAGCAGTTTAGGCACCGGGGAGCTGTTTTTT.

This clonotype was found a few times. The rearrangement uses TRBV9 and TRBJ1-2, with D unclear. The CDR3 has 15 amino acids. CDR1 is SGDLS, CDR2 YYNGEE, per germline. The V end lost 3 bases, the J end lost 1 base, and 13 bases lay between the germline ends. The CDR3 reads CASSATGLRNYGYTF. The CDR3, as DNA: TGTGCCAGCAGCGCGACCGGCCTCCGTAACTATGGCTACACCTTC.

To note about this clonotype: A much bigger clone sits one base away, suggesting this may be a read error. The chain joins TRBV4-3 to TRBJ1-4, with a possible D match to TRBD1 (6 bases). CDR1 and CDR2 (germline): LGHNA, YSLEER. This CDR3 is built from 17 residues. This CDR3 reads CARSQEGGGRRNEKLFF. The CDR3 DNA reads as TGCGCCCGCAGCCAAGAGGGGGGGGGGCGAAGGAATGAAAAACTGTTTTTT.

There are many counts of this clonotype. The chain couples TRBV4-1 to TRBJ1-6, with 7 nucleotides matching TRBD1. The CDR3 contains 16 residues. Trimming cost V 0 bases and J 7 bases; bases outside gene matches: 6. Germline CDR1 reads MGHRA; CDR2 reads YSYEKL. CDR3 nucleotides: TGCGCCAGCAGCCAAGACCCCCCGACAGGGAATTCACCCCTCCACTTT. Its translation is CASSQDPPTGNSPLHF.

This clonotype was seen only a few times. The rearrangement joins TRBV18 to TRBJ2-3; possible D gene TRBD2, 5 bases. Trimming stripped 10 bases from V and 2 bases from J, with 19 bases between. The CDR3 length is 15 residues. The germline V gene has CDR1 KGHSH and CDR2 LQKENI. CDR3 in DNA: TGTGCCACCACAATCGGAGCGGCGATCACAGATACGCAGTATTTT. The encoded protein is CATTIGAAITDTQYF.

This clonotype has a handful of counts. A much larger clone is a single base away; this may be a read error. The chain combines TRBV4-1 with TRBJ2-3; TRBD2 might be the D (5 bases). CDR3 length: 15 amino acids. CDR1 and CDR2 (germline): MGHRA, YSYEKL. The CDR3 region has the DNA TGCGGCAGCAGCCAAGTCGGGGAGTCTACAGATACGCAGTATTTT. It encodes CGSSQVGESTDTQYF.

This clonotype has ten or more counts. The chain carries TRBV7-8 and TRBJ2-4; D may be TRBD2 (6 bases). CDR1 and CDR2 (germline): SGHVS, FQNEAQ. Trimming stripped 5 bases from V and 3 bases from J, with 17 bases between. The CDR3 extends over 16 amino acids. In nucleotides, the CDR3 is TGTGCCAGCAGCATCGTCGGAGGGTCCGGCAAAAACATTCAGTACTTC. Its translation is CASSIVGGSGKNIQYF.

In its sample, this clonotype was seen many times. This rearrangement joins TRBV27 to TRBJ2-7; D possibly corresponds to TRBD2 (5 bases). Germline V CDR1 and CDR2: MNHEY, SMNVEV (reference sequence). CDR3 length: 14 amino acids. The ends were cut back, 2 bases at V and 0 bases at J, with 8 bases in the middle. In DNA form, the CDR3 reads TGTGCCAGCAGTTTAGCACGGGGCTCCTACGAGCAGTACTTC. Translation gives CASSLARGSYEQYF.

This clonotype came up many times. The rearrangement joins TRBV5-6 to TRBJ2-7; 11 bases match TRBD1. CDR1 and CDR2 from the germline V gene are SGHDT and YYEEEE. The CDR3 spans 15 residues. The ends lost 4 bases at V and 4 bases at J; junction bases unmatched: 7. The CDR3 region is CASSDRDRGLYEQYF. DNA for the CDR3: TGTGCCAGCAGCGACCGGGACAGGGGGTTGTACGAGCAGTACTTC.

This clonotype was detected only a few times. At one end, the junction sequence differs from germline, possibly due to a read error. This chain uses TRBV6-6 with TRBJ1-5, with D unresolved. There are 14 residues in the CDR3. Germline V gene lookup returns CDR1 MNHNY and CDR2 SVGAGI (reference sequence). The CDR3, as DNA: TGTGCCAGCGGCCCCGACACTACCCCCACCCCCCCGCATTTT. Encoded protein: CASGPDTTPTPPHF.

This clonotype was counted ten times or more. This chain uses TRBV30 with TRBJ2-3; D possibly corresponds to TRBD2 (5 bases). V was trimmed by 3 bases and J by 0 bases, leaving 10 bases between them. CDR1 and CDR2 from the germline V gene are GTSNPN and SVGIG (reference sequence). This CDR3 contains 14 residues. Here the CDR3 reads CAWSTSSSTDTQYF. CDR3 DNA sequence: TGTGCCTGGAGCACTAGTTCTAGCACAGATACGCAGTATTTT.

The table lists this clonotype with a few counts. The gene calls are TRBV27 and TRBJ2-1, with 7 bases that match TRBD1. Per the germline V gene, CDR1 is MNHEY and CDR2 is SMNVEV (reference sequence). V was clipped by 5 bases and J by 8 bases; unmatched bases: 15. The CDR3 extends over 16 amino acids. The CDR3 sequence: CASSPRGLGFLDEQFF. In nucleotides, the CDR3 is TGTGCCAGCAGTCCTAGGGGGCTGGGGTTTTTGGATGAGCAGTTCTTC.

This clonotype was observed many times. The chain carries TRBV4-3 and TRBJ1-6; perhaps TRBD1 as D (6 bases). V was cut by 0 bases and J by 0 bases, with 9 bases left in between. The CDR3 runs to 17 residues. Germline V gene sequence: CDR1 LGHNA, CDR2 YSLEER. The CDR3 nucleotides read TGCGCCAGCAGCCAAGAACAGGGAAGCTCCTATAATTCACCCCTCCACTTT. Translation: CASSQEQGSSYNSPLHF.

As regards this clonotype: With a much larger clone just one base away, this may be a read error. The rearrangement uses TRBV30 and TRBJ2-3; D ambiguous. V lost 5 bases and J lost 2, with 8 bases in between. Germline lookup yields CDR1 GTSNPN and CDR2 SVGIG (reference sequence). This CDR3 has 12 residues. The CDR3 loop reads CAWGIDTDTQYF. CDR3 sequence (DNA): TGTGCCTGGGGTATCGACACAGATACGCAGTATTTT.

This clonotype was seen at least ten times. The genes are TRBV5-6 and TRBJ2-7; 7 nucleotides line up with TRBD2. The ends lost 3 bases at V and 4 bases at J; junction bases unmatched: 7. The CDR3 totals 14 residues. Germline CDR1 SGHDT, CDR2 YYEEEE. This CDR3 reads CASSSRENPYEQYF. As DNA, the CDR3 is TGTGCCAGCAGCTCGCGGGAGAACCCATACGAGCAGTACTTC.

Notes on this clonotype: This may arise from a read error, as a much more abundant clone is one base away. The rearrangement links TRBV20-1 to TRBJ2-7; D may be TRBD1 (5 bases). The CDR3 extends over 17 amino acids. Germline assignment: CDR1 DFQATT and CDR2 SNEGSKA (reference sequence). DNA for the CDR3: TGCTGTGCTAGAGATTGGAAGTTTGGGCAGGGATACTACGAGCAGTACTTC. Protein product: CCARDWKFGQGYYEQYF.

This clonotype was found many times. The chain joins TRBV6-5 to TRBJ1-5, with D unresolved. This CDR3 is built from 13 residues. In germline, CDR1 is MNHEY, CDR2 SVGAGI. V was clipped by 6 bases and J by 0 bases, with 6 bases between them. The CDR3 spells CASSFYSNQPQHF. The CDR3 DNA reads as TGTGCCAGCAGCTTTTATAGCAATCAGCCCCAGCATTTT.

The CDR3 is CASSKSGDRGDNYGYTF. DNA of the CDR3: TGTGCCAGCAGCAAGTCCGGGGACAGGGGGGATAACTATGGCTACACCTTC. The V call is TRBV11-2, the J call TRBJ1-2, with 11 positions matching TRBD1. Germline V lookup: CDR1 SGHAT, CDR2 FQNNGV. V lost 5 bases and J lost 1; bases outside the gene matches: 9. This CDR3 is built from 17 residues.

Concerning this clonotype: Given a much more abundant clone one base away, this may be a read error. The chain has TRBV19 and TRBJ1-1; D may be TRBD1 (6 bases). CDR1 LNHDA and CDR2 SQIVND come from the germline V gene (reference sequence). The CDR3 extends over 14 amino acids. Trimming pared 8 bases from V and 3 bases from J, leaving 16 bases between. CDR3: CASGPADRHTEAFF. CDR3 DNA sequence: TGTGCCAGTGGTCCAGCTGACAGGCACACTGAAGCTTTCTTT.

A note on this clonotype: This sequence may be a read error, since a much larger clone differs from it by one base. The V and J genes are TRBV25-1 and TRBJ1-1; D perhaps matches TRBD1 (6 bases). Trimming stripped 4 bases from V and 8 bases from J, with 8 bases between. The CDR3 totals 11 residues. Germline V gene lookup returns CDR1 MGHDK and CDR2 SYGVNS. CDR3 DNA: TGTGCCAGCAGTGCACAGGGAGAAGCTTTCTTT. The encoded protein is CASSAQGEAFF.

Of note for this clonotype: A much larger clone differs by one base, so this may be a read error. The CDR3 here is CSAQVAGTQELIF. The CDR3 DNA reads TGCAGCGCACAAGTGGCGGGGACCCAGGAGCTGATTTTT. The gene calls are TRBV29-1 and TRBJ2-2, with TRBD2 as a possible D gene (6 bases). CDR1 SQVTM and CDR2 ANQGSEA come from the germline V gene. CDR3 length: 13 residues.

This clonotype was counted only a few times. V usage is TRBV9 and J usage is TRBJ1-1; D is unclear. Between the trimmed V and J ends, which lost 3 bases and 3 bases, there was a span of 9 bases. Per the germline V gene, CDR1 is SGDLS and CDR2 is YYNGEE. The length of the CDR3 is 13 residues. CDR3: CASSAELDTEAFF. The DNA for the CDR3 is TGTGCCAGCAGCGCGGAGTTGGACACTGAAGCTTTCTTT. Drawing the rest from reference TRBV9 and TRBJ1-1, the complete variable domain is DSGVTQTPKHLITATGQRVTLRCSPRSGDLSVYWYQQSLDQGLQFLIQYYNGEERAKGNILERFSAQQFPDLHSELNLSSLELGDSALYFCASSAELDTEAFFGQGTRLTVV.

This clonotype was observed at least ten times. This chain joins TRBV7-9 and TRBJ1-4; 9 bases are a match to TRBD1. V trimming: 3 bases; J trimming: 0 bases; junction bases outside the gene matches: 2. The CDR3 extends over 16 amino acids. Per germline, CDR1 SEHNR and CDR2 FQNEAQ (reference sequence). The CDR3 region has the DNA TGTGCCAGCAGCTTTCGACAGGGGGCAACTAATGAAAAACTGTTTTTT. Protein product: CASSFRQGATNEKLFF.

This clonotype showed up many times. This chain links TRBV14 with TRBJ2-7; D remains unclear. Germline V CDR1 and CDR2: SGHDN, FVKESK. Trimming took off 0 bases at V and 2 bases at J, with 8 bases between the two ends. This CDR3 is built from 14 residues. Here the CDR3 DNA reads TGTGCCAGCAGCCAAGAGAGCAGAGCCTACGAGCAGTACTTC. This sequence encodes CASSQESRAYEQYF. Together with reference TRBV14 and TRBJ2-7, the CDR3 gives the full variable domain: EAGVTQFPSHSVIEKGQTVTLRCDPISGHDNLYWYRRVMGKEIKFLLHFVKESKQDESGMPNNRFLAERTGGTYSTLKVQPAELEDSGVYFCASSQESRAYEQYFGPGTRLTVT.

On this clonotype: At one boundary the junction diverges from the germline segment, which might be a read error. The rearrangement joins TRBV15 to TRBJ2-2, with D possibly being TRBD2 (6 bases). Germline lookup yields CDR1 LNHNV and CDR2 YYDKDF (reference sequence). The CDR3 is made up of 18 amino acids. In nucleotides, the CDR3 is TGTGCCACCAGCAGAGATCCCGCGGGACGTGAGAACACCGAGGAGCTGTTTTTT. Translation gives CATSRDPAGRENTEELFF.